One sample yielded the 10 T cell receptor beta chains listed below, sequenced in a study of spatial heterogeneity in lung cancer. Time point defined: blood at routine non-recurrence follow-up after resection. TCRdb fed the 5' RACE reads into MiXCR, producing one record per CDR3 protein. The repertoire holds roughly 70,000 distinct CDR3 sequences, with 8% to 10% as singletons. The specimen was PBMCs, collected at follow-up. The receptors were sampled from a female donor with early-stage non-small cell lung cancer.

This clonotype came up once. A junction end diverges from the germline sequence, so it may reflect a read error. The rearrangement links TRBV20-1 to TRBJ2-1; D is unclear. Germline assignment: CDR1 DFQATT and CDR2 SNEGSKA (reference sequence). The CDR3 spans 10 residues. The CDR3 sequence is CSAPYNAQFF. In DNA, the CDR3 is TGCAGTGCCCCGTACAATGCGCAGTTCTTC.

This clonotype came up many times. V and J are TRBV20-1 and TRBJ2-7; D is possibly TRBD2 (5 bases). Germline lookup yields CDR1 DFQATT and CDR2 SNEGSKA (reference sequence). Trimming left V 1 base short and J 3 bases short, with 13 bases between. The CDR3 covers 14 residues. This CDR3 is CSARARDRHYEQYF. The CDR3 DNA reads as TGCAGTGCTAGAGCGAGGGATCGGCACTACGAGCAGTACTTC.

This clonotype was recorded at least ten times. The CDR3, as DNA: TGTGCCAGCAAAAAAGACCCAAGCTCCTACGAGCAGTACTTC. It codes for CASKKDPSSYEQYF. This chain uses TRBV6-1 with TRBJ2-7; D is uncertain. Per germline, CDR1 MNHNS and CDR2 SASEGT. The CDR3 loop spans 14 amino acids. V gave up 7 bases and J gave up 0 bases, with 13 bases separating them.

The sample holds a few counts of this clonotype. The rearrangement joins TRBV20-1 to TRBJ2-7; TRBD2 matches 12 bases. Germline CDR1 and CDR2: DFQATT and SNEGSKA (reference sequence). Losses at the gene ends were 6 bases for V and 3 bases for J; bases not matched to a gene: 6. The CDR3 totals 14 residues. This CDR3 reads CSAQLAGGRYEQYF. The DNA of the CDR3 is TGCAGTGCACAACTAGCGGGAGGCCGCTACGAGCAGTACTTC.

J is TRBJ2-7 and V is TRBV11-3; possibly TRBD1 or TRBD2 for D (5 bases each). Trimming pared 4 bases from V and 5 bases from J, leaving 15 bases between. Germline V gene sequence: CDR1 SGHNT, CDR2 YENEEA. The CDR3 loop spans 14 amino acids. The CDR3 DNA sequence: TGTGCCAGCAGCTCATCCGGGGCCGGACACGAGCAGTACTTC. It is translated as CASSSSGAGHEQYF.

This clonotype was detected only a few times. This chain connects TRBV7-8 to TRBJ1-6; 7 bases are a match to TRBD1. CDR1 is SGHVS and CDR2 is FQNEAQ in the germline V gene. CDR3 length equals 17 residues. Trimming cost V 5 bases and J 0 bases; bases outside gene matches: 7. In DNA form, the CDR3 reads TGTGCCAGCAGCCCAGGGACAGTTAGCTCCTATAATTCACCCCTCCACTTT. Translating gives CASSPGTVSSYNSPLHF.

The chain joins TRBV28 to TRBJ1-4; 9 bases fit TRBD1. The V and J ends lost 4 bases and 6 bases, in that order; junction bases with no gene match: 6. There are 15 residues in the CDR3. Germline CDR1 reads MDHEN; CDR2 reads SYDVKM. CDR3 nucleotides: TGTGCCAGCAGTTCATCCGGGACAGGGCATGAAAAACTGTTTTTT. It codes for CASSSSGTGHEKLFF.

The rearrangement joins TRBV7-9 to TRBJ2-1, with 10 bases that match TRBD2. V gave up 5 bases and J gave up 7 bases; unmatched junction bases: 8. This CDR3 comprises 15 residues. Germline V CDR1 and CDR2: SEHNR, FQNEAQ (reference sequence). Here the CDR3 reads CASSLRTSGGNEQFF. CDR3 nucleotides: TGTGCCAGCAGCCTAAGGACTAGCGGAGGTAATGAGCAGTTCTTC.

This clonotype was counted many times. V is TRBV19 and J is TRBJ1-1; the D is unclear. The CDR3 has 13 amino acids. V lost 9 bases, J lost 0 bases, and 11 bases lay in between. The germline CDR1 and CDR2 sequences are LNHDA and SQIVND (reference sequence). CDR3: CASTHFMNTEAFF. Here the CDR3 DNA reads TGTGCCAGCACCCATTTCATGAACACTGAAGCTTTCTTT.

This rearrangement joins TRBV6-6 to TRBJ1-3; no clear D. Germline lookup yields CDR1 MNHNY and CDR2 SVGAGI (reference sequence). This CDR3 contains 13 residues. V dropped 7 bases and J dropped 5 bases, with 12 bases sitting between them. The CDR3 protein is CASTPEERNTIYF. The CDR3 DNA is TGTGCCAGCACCCCCGAGGAGAGAAACACCATATATTTT.